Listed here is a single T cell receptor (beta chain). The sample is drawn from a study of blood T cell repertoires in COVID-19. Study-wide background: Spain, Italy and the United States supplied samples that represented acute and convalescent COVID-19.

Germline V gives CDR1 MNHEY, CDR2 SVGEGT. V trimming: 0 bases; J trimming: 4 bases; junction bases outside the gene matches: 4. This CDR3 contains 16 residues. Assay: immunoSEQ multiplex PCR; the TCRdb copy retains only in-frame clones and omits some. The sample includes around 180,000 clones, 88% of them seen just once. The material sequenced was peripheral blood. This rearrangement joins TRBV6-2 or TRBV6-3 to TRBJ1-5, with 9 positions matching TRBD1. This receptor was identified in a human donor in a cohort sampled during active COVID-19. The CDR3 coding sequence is TGTGCCAGCAGTTACTCGGGACAGGGCGATAATCAGCCCCAGCATTTT. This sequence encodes CASSYSGQGDNQPQHF.